This TCR beta chain was captured by sequencing in a study of human T cells and chemical hapten exposure. About the study: Doses of diphenylcyclopropenone went to the patients' scalps weekly throughout the roughly 22-week study. Study results and caveats: Patch test score showed a positive correlation with PT1 expanded TCR counts. TCRs at high frequency, those above 1 in 1000, did not change with DPC sensitization. Expanded TCRs clustered into significantly more large CDR3 similarity groups than controls, the analysis revealed.

From the RACE reads, TCRdb called clonotypes with MiXCR, one entry per CDR3 protein. The sample gives about 80,000 distinct CDR3 sequences, 14% of which show up once; 3.5% to 6% is in the top ten. A few counts support this clonotype. No antigen is known for it. Time point of the sample: pre-sensitization, week 0. Described treatment: therapeutic diphenylcyclopropenone sensitization with weekly scalp DPC. The source is a woman aged 45-65 years with alopecia areata. Some clones in this sample may be carry-over from other donors' samples. The source was whole blood, collected in connection with sensitization to the hapten diphenylcyclopropenone (DPC).

CDR3 nucleotide sequence: TGTGCTAGTGGTTTCCTTATCCCGTCCTACCGCGGCACTGAAGCTTTCTTT. It is translated as CASGFLIPSYRGTEAFF. The V call is TRBV12-5, the J call TRBJ1-1; D ambiguous. V was trimmed by 3 bases and J by 4 bases, leaving 21 bases between them. This CDR3 comprises 17 residues. Germline CDR1 is LGHNT and CDR2 is FRNRAP.